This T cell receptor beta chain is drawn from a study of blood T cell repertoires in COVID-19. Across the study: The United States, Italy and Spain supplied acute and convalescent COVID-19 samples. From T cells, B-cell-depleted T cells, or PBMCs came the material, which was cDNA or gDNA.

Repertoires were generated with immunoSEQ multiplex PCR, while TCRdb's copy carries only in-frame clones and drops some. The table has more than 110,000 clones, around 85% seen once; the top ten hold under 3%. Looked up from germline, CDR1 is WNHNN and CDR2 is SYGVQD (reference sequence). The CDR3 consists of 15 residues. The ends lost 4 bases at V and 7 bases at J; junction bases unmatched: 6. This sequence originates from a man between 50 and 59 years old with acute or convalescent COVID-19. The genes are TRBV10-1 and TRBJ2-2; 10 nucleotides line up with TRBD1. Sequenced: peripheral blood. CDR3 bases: TGCGCCAGCAGTGGACAGGGGGCAGGTAGCGGGGAGCTGTTTTTT. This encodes CASSGQGAGSGELFF.